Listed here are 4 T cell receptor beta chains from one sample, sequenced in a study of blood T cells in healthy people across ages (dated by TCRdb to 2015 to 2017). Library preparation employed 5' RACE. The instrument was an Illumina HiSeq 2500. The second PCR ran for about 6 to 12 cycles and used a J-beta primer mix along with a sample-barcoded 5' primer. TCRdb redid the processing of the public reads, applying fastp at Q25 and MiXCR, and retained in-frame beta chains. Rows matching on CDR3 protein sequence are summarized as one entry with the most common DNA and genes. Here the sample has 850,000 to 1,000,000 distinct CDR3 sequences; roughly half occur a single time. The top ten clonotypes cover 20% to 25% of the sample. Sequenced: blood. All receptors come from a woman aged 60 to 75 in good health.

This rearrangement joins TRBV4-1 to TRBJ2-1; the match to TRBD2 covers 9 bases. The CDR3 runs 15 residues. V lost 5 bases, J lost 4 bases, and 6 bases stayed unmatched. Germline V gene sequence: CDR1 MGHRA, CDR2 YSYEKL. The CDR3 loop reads CASSAWTSAYNEQFF. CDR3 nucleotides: TGCGCCAGCAGCGCGTGGACTAGCGCTTACAATGAGCAGTTCTTC.

CDR3 coding DNA: TGCAGCGCTCTACATAGCGGGAGCGTGAGAAATGAGCAGTTCTTC. Its protein product is CSALHSGSVRNEQFF. The J gene is TRBJ2-1, the V gene TRBV20-1; 9 bases fit TRBD2. This CDR3 is built from 15 residues. In germline, CDR1 is DFQATT, CDR2 SNEGSKA (reference sequence).

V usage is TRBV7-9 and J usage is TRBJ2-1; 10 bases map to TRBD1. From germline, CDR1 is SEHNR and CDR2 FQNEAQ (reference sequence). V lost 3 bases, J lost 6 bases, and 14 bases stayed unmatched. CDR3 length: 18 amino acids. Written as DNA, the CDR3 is TGTGCCAGCAGCTTTGCCTCTTACCGGGACAGGGGATCCAATGAGCAGTTCTTC. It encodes CASSFASYRDRGSNEQFF.

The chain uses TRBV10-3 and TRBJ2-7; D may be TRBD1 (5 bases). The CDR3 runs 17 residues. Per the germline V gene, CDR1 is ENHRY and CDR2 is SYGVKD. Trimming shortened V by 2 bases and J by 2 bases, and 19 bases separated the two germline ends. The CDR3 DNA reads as TGTGCCATCAGTGAGCCCTTTACGGGTCCAGGGACCTACGAGCAGTACTTC. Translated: CAISEPFTGPGTYEQYF.